The sequence of this T cell receptor (beta chain) was determined in a study of early T cells in non-severe SARS-CoV-2 infection. V lost 2 bases, J lost 4 bases, and 11 bases lay in between. From germline, CDR1 is LGHDT and CDR2 YNNKEL (reference sequence). CDR3 length: 14 amino acids. Individually, cDNA molecules had unique molecular identifiers attached to them. One entry per CDR3 protein, called by TCRdb with MiXCR from the 5' RACE reads. This repertoire shows about 33,000 distinct CDR3 sequences, over 6.5% found once; its top ten account for approximately 4%. Sample share makes this clonotype medium-sized.

The sequencing input was whole blood. The TCR originated in an adult who was a healthcare worker with PCR-confirmed SARS-CoV-2 infection or an uninfected control (not recorded which). The rearrangement joins TRBV3-1 to TRBJ1-1, with unresolved D. CDR3 region: CASSQPGYVTEAFF. DNA for the CDR3: TGTGCCAGCAGCCAACCCGGGTATGTCACTGAAGCTTTCTTT. Full variable domain (remainder filled in from reference TRBV3-1 and TRBJ1-1): DTAVSQTPKYLVTQMGNDKSIKCEQNLGHDTMYWYKQDSKKFLKIMFSYNNKELIINETVPNRFSPKSPDKAHLNLHINSLELGDSAVYFCASSQPGYVTEAFFGQGTRLTVV.